Sequencing of this T cell receptor (beta chain) was carried out in a study of T cells in Graves' hyperthyroidism and ophthalmopathy. Study outcomes and limitations: The model identified upcoming ophthalmopathy a median approximately six months ahead of onset.

The CDR3 covers 14 residues. Germline V gene lookup returns CDR1 GTSNPN and CDR2 SVGIG (reference sequence). Germline trimming cut 4 bases from V and 10 bases from J; bases unmatched to any gene: 8. With respect to this clonotype: Its specificity is not known.

From RNA transcripts, TCR beta CDR3 regions were amplified. Researchers ran a first-round RT-PCR on the TCR CDR3 using the HTBI primer set. TCRdb re-analysed the multiplex PCR reads in MiXCR, keeping a single row per CDR3 protein. This table has a few hundred thousand distinct CDR3 sequences, more than 14% appearing once. This clonotype was obtained from a young woman with Graves' ophthalmopathy. Sequencing input: blood. The V call is TRBV30, the J call TRBJ1-6, with 9 bases that match TRBD1. CDR3 loop: CAWTVTGGSSPLHF. DNA for the CDR3: TGTGCCTGGACAGTAACAGGGGGCTCGTCACCCCTCCACTTT. Using reference TRBV30 and TRBJ1-6 for the parts outside the CDR3, the full variable domain is SQTIHQWPATLVQPVGSPLSLECTVEGTSNPNLYWYRQAAGRGLQLLFYSVGIGQISSEVPQNLSASRPQDRQFILSSKKLLLSDSGFYLCAWTVTGGSSPLHFGNGTRLTVT.